The rows below give T cell receptor beta chains drawn from one sample of a study of T cells in Graves' hyperthyroidism and ophthalmopathy. One entry per CDR3 protein, called by TCRdb with MiXCR from the multiplex PCR reads. This sample has about 260,000 distinct CDR3 sequences, with around 20% found just once. Sequencing was done on a sample of blood. The source is a man aged 30 to 39 with Graves' ophthalmopathy. Each CDR3 is given with its conserved first and last residue. A D gene is named only where the DNA matches it firmly. Clone size is given for some rows only: seen once, a few or many times, or a class if the clone is expanded.

J gene	clone size	V gene	D gene	CDR3 protein	CDR3 DNA
TRBJ1-5	few	TRBV7-8	.	CASSLSGGASRYSNQPQHF	TGTGCCAGCAGCTTAAGTGGGGGAGCGTCTCGTTATAGCAATCAGCCCCAGCATTTT
TRBJ2-5	.	TRBV28	.	CASSLNGQTQYF	TGTGCCAGCAGTTTGAACGGTCAGACCCAGTACTTC
TRBJ2-7	few	TRBV7-8	.	CASSGDRSYEQYF	TGTGCCAGCAGTGGAGACAGGTCCTACGAGCAGTACTTC
TRBJ2-6	.	TRBV19	TRBD1	CASRQGTGANVLTF	TGTGCCAGTAGACAGGGGACTGGGGCCAACGTCCTGACTTTC
TRBJ1-3	few	TRBV2	.	CASSARTPDSGNTIYF	TGTGCCAGCAGTGCCAGGACACCGGACTCTGGAAACACCATATATTTT
TRBJ2-2	few	TRBV6-1	TRBD2	CASSETLGLAGEGTGELFF	TGTGCCAGCAGTGAGACATTGGGACTAGCGGGAGAAGGGACCGGGGAGCTGTTTTTT
TRBJ1-5	.	TRBV6-1	TRBD1	CASRPGQLLNQPQHF	TGTGCCAGCAGACCGGGACAGCTACTAAATCAGCCCCAGCATTTT
TRBJ2-7	once	TRBV24-1	TRBD2	CATSDPGLGHYEQYF	TGTGCCACCAGTGATCCGGGACTAGGTCACTACGAGCAGTACTTC
TRBJ2-1	few	TRBV7-6	TRBD2	CASSLVRTSGRGSSYNEQFF	TGTGCCAGCAGCTTAGTAAGGACTAGCGGGAGGGGGAGCTCCTACAATGAGCAGTTCTTC
TRBJ1-1	many	TRBV4-1	.	CASSTRQEDTEAFF	TGCGCCAGCAGCACCCGACAGGAGGACACTGAAGCTTTCTTT
TRBJ2-7	many	TRBV5-1	TRBD1	CASSLGQGAYEQYF	TGCGCCAGCAGCTTGGGGCAGGGGGCATACGAGCAGTACTTC
TRBJ2-5	few	TRBV24-1	TRBD1	CATSDAGTGKETQYF	TGTGCCACCAGTGACGCCGGGACAGGGAAAGAGACCCAGTACTTC
TRBJ1-3	many	TRBV28	TRBD1	CASSQKIWDRLWKHDGNTIYF	TGTGCCAGCAGTCAAAAAATCTGGGACAGACTCTGGAAACATGACGGAAACACCATATATTTT
TRBJ2-2	.	TRBV2	TRBD2	CASRGTRGTGELFF	TGTGCCAGCAGGGGGACTAGAGGGACCGGGGAGCTGTTTTTT
TRBJ2-2	few	TRBV6-1	.	CASSLERELFF	TGTGCCAGCAGTTTGGAACGGGAGCTGTTTTTT
TRBJ2-7	few	TRBV6-1	TRBD2	CASTGLAASYEQYF	TGTGCCAGCACCGGACTAGCGGCTTCCTACGAGCAGTACTTC
TRBJ1-2	.	TRBV11-2	.	CASSLDLQGWYGYTF	TGTGCCAGCAGCTTAGATCTGCAGGGCTGGTATGGCTACACCTTC
TRBJ1-1	many	TRBV5-1	.	CASSLGLSNTEAFF	TGCGCCAGCAGCTTGGGACTGTCGAACACTGAAGCTTTCTTT
TRBJ2-7	.	TRBV9	TRBD2	CASSPPGTRYEQYF	TGTGCCAGCAGCCCCCCCGGGACTAGGTACGAGCAGTACTTC
TRBJ2-2	.	TRBV6-2/TRBV6-3	.	CASKEQGIVGELFF	TGTGCCAGCAAAGAGCAGGGTATCGTCGGGGAGCTGTTTTTT
TRBJ2-2	few	TRBV13	.	CASSLGGENPGYTGELFF	TGTGCCAGCAGCTTAGGCGGGGAGAACCCGGGGTACACCGGGGAGCTGTTTTTT
TRBJ2-7	.	TRBV30	.	CALGQISYEQYF	TGTGCCCTTGGACAGATTTCCTACGAGCAGTACTTC
TRBJ2-2	.	TRBV4-2	TRBD1	CASSHTLGAGQGDTGELFF	TGTGCCAGCAGCCACACATTGGGGGCAGGACAGGGTGACACCGGGGAGCTGTTTTTT
TRBJ2-2	.	TRBV3-1	TRBD1	CASSQWTGEAGELFF	TGTGCCAGCAGCCAATGGACAGGGGAAGCCGGGGAGCTGTTTTTT
TRBJ2-7	many	TRBV7-3	.	CASSASGAGEQYF	TGTGCCAGCAGCGCCTCCGGCGCGGGGGAGCAGTACTTC
TRBJ2-4	.	TRBV28	.	CASSFFGPNLAKNIQYF	TGTGCCAGCAGTTTTTTTGGGCCGAACCTAGCCAAAAACATTCAGTACTTC
TRBJ2-3	few	TRBV6-2/TRBV6-3	TRBD2	CASSPGTSGVRSTDTQYF	TGTGCCAGCAGCCCCGGGACTAGCGGAGTACGTAGCACAGATACGCAGTATTTT
TRBJ2-2	.	TRBV20-1	.	CSARDQTRVAGELFF	TGCAGTGCTAGAGATCAGACCCGGGTAGCCGGGGAGCTGTTTTTT
TRBJ2-7	.	TRBV7-2	.	CASSLGGDRSLYEQYF	TGTGCCAGCAGCTTAGGTGGAGACAGGTCCCTCTACGAGCAGTACTTC
TRBJ2-5	.	TRBV20-1	TRBD1	CSAGSDRGIIETQYF	TGCAGTGCGGGCTCTGACAGGGGAATTATTGAGACCCAGTACTTC
TRBJ1-2	.	TRBV6-1	.	CASSEPSGLYGYTF	TGTGCCAGCAGTGAACCCTCAGGGTTGTATGGCTACACCTTC
TRBJ2-3	many	TRBV28	TRBD2	CASSRAGGPDTQYF	TGTGCCAGCAGCCGAGCGGGAGGGCCAGATACGCAGTATTTT
TRBJ2-7	many	TRBV28	TRBD2	CASSDSGRRYEQYF	TGTGCCAGCAGTGATAGCGGGAGAAGGTACGAGCAGTACTTC
TRBJ1-2	.	TRBV28	TRBD1	CASSRNPGTGRREGYTF	TGTGCCAGCAGTCGCAACCCAGGGACAGGGCGAAGAGAGGGCTACACCTTC
TRBJ1-2	many	TRBV3-1	.	CASSQDWGVDYGYTF	TGTGCCAGCAGCCAAGACTGGGGAGTTGACTATGGCTACACCTTC
TRBJ2-2	many	TRBV28	.	CASSFSNTGELFF	TGTGCCAGCAGTTTTTCTAACACCGGGGAGCTGTTTTTT
TRBJ1-5	few	TRBV7-2	.	CASSRTTNQPQHF	TGTGCCAGCAGCCGAACGACTAATCAGCCCCAGCATTTT
TRBJ1-2	few	TRBV7-9	TRBD1	CASSAIGTANYGYTF	TGTGCCAGCAGCGCTATAGGGACAGCTAACTATGGCTACACCTTC
TRBJ2-2	.	TRBV5-1	TRBD2	CASRTGTTNTGELFF	TGCGCCAGCAGAACCGGGACTACTAACACCGGGGAGCTGTTTTTT
TRBJ2-5	few	TRBV11-1	TRBD2	CASSLSGTLKETQYF	TGTGCCAGCAGCTTGAGCGGGACGCTTAAAGAGACCCAGTACTTC
TRBJ1-1	few	TRBV29-1	.	CSVEESGLNTEAFF	TGCAGCGTTGAAGAGTCAGGGCTAAACACTGAAGCTTTCTTT
TRBJ1-2	.	TRBV6-1	.	CASSEARPLNYGYTF	TGTGCCAGCAGTGAGGCCCGTCCTCTAAACTATGGCTACACCTTC
TRBJ1-1	once	TRBV3-1	.	CASSPILGGGDTGAFF	TGTGCCAGCAGCCCAATCCTCGGGGGCGGTGACACTGGAGCTTTCTTT
TRBJ2-5	few	TRBV5-1	TRBD2	CASSSGLAASETQYF	TGCGCCAGCAGCTCAGGACTAGCGGCCTCAGAGACCCAGTACTTC
TRBJ2-7	.	TRBV11-2	.	CASSLGAGSPYEQYF	TGTGCCAGCAGCTTAGGGGCAGGGAGCCCCTACGAGCAGTACTTC
TRBJ1-1	many	TRBV28	.	CASSLTGGRWTEAFF	TGTGCCAGCAGTTTGACAGGAGGAAGGTGGACTGAAGCTTTCTTT
TRBJ2-5	many	TRBV27	.	CASSLRSLRREETQYF	TGTGCCAGCAGTTTGCGATCCCTTCGCAGGGAAGAGACCCAGTACTTC
TRBJ2-1	.	TRBV3-1	TRBD1	CASRRTGVGDEQFF	TGTGCCAGCAGGAGGACAGGGGTTGGAGATGAGCAGTTCTTC
TRBJ2-3	.	TRBV12-3/TRBV12-4	.	CASSGQTTDTQYF	TGTGCCAGCTCCGGACAGACCACAGATACGCAGTATTTT
TRBJ1-1	.	TRBV5-1	TRBD1	CASSSGQGANTEAFF	TGCGCCAGCAGCAGCGGACAGGGGGCTAACACTGAAGCTTTCTTT
TRBJ2-1	.	TRBV18	TRBD2	CASSGTSGRAGNEQFF	TGTGCCAGCTCAGGGACTAGCGGGAGGGCCGGAAATGAGCAGTTCTTC
TRBJ2-3	.	TRBV24-1	.	CATSATPTGLTDTQYF	TGTGCCACCAGTGCCACACCGACAGGTCTCACAGATACGCAGTATTTT
TRBJ1-2	many	TRBV25-1	.	CASSTGPAHGYTF	TGTGCCAGCAGTACCGGGCCAGCACATGGCTACACCTTC
TRBJ2-1	.	TRBV11-1	TRBD2	CASSLAGGRDEQFF	TGTGCCAGCAGTCTAGCGGGAGGCCGTGATGAGCAGTTCTTC
TRBJ2-7	few	TRBV28	TRBD2	CASSSSGSVKGQYF	TGTGCCAGCAGCTCAAGCGGGAGCGTTAAAGGGCAGTACTTC